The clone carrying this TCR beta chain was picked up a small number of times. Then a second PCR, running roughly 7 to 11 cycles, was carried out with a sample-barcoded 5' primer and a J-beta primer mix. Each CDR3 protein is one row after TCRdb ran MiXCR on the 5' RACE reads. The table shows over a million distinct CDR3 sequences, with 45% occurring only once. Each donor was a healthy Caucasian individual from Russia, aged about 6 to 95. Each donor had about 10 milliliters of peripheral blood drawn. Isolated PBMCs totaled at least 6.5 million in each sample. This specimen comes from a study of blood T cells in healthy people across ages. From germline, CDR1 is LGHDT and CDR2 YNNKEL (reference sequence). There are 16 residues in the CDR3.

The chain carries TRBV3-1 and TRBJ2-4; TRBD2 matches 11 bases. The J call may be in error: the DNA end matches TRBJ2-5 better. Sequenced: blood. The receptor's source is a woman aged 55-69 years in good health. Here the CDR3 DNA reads TGTGCCAGCAGCCACCGACTAGCGGGGCAGAAGGAGACCCAGTACTTC. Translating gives CASSHRLAGQKETQYF.